This paragraph reports one T cell receptor beta chain. This clonotype was seen a few times. The clone's antigen remains unknown. Per-base qualities were not stored, and no clone one base away is much larger. The V end loses 1 base and the J end loses 4 bases, and a stretch of 13 bases separates them. The CDR3, cysteine through phenylalanine, is 15 amino acids long. Only CDR3 DNA is held: 45 bases, read in frame from base 1. CDR1 and CDR2, per the germline V gene, are KGHSH and LQKENI. This entry is derived from a study of regulatory T cells in long-lasting Graves disease listed by TCRdb under 2021. Concerning the study at large: In the newly diagnosed Graves' disease group, patients had been taking antithyroid drugs for less than 3 months. Patients with persistent Graves' disease were compared with patients with newly diagnosed Graves' disease using TCR sequencing and RNA sequencing of peripheral blood. The study was conducted in China and was registered as a clinical trial. A total of around 33 samples were covered by TCR sequencing, comprising some 13 persistent and around 20 newly diagnosed Graves' disease patients. Paper-wide results and their limitations: Compared with newly diagnosed patients, patients with persistent Graves' disease had lower TCR Shannon entropy and fewer highly expanded clones, which suggests clonal expansion. The authors acknowledged the small sample size as a limitation that may reduce accuracy. Preferential use of TRBV28, TRBJ1-2 and TRBJ2-5 was observed in persistent disease, whereas TRBV20-1 and TRBJ2-1 were favored in newly diagnosed disease. Persistent patients shared more public clonotypes among themselves (fewer than 3,000) than newly diagnosed patients did (about 1,000). The study examined only peripheral blood because the primary lesion, thyroid tissue, could not be accessed. Sequencing and analysis were restricted to the TCR beta chain.

The library was obtained by multiplex PCR. Sequencer: Illumina HiSeq 4000. CDR3 regions were amplified by Arm-PCR with iRepertoire HTBI primers to construct TCR beta libraries. Gel purification was performed on PCR products prior to sequencing. Under the source paper's analysis protocol: Gene usage analysis of CDR3 amino acid clonotypes used the 62 TRBV and around 14 TRBJ segments found across samples. COPE and FqMerger were used to merge the filtered high-quality paired reads into contigs. BLAST was used to align contigs to IMGT TRBV, TRBD and TRBJ reference genes, and CDR3 was defined according to IMGT. Any clonotype with a frequency above 0.1% was counted as a highly expanded clone. Shannon entropy served as the measure of repertoire diversity, while the Gini coefficient captured V-J evenness. Public clonotypes were defined as clonotypes shared by more than one individual. TCRdb handled the public reads itself, with Q25 trimming in fastp and clone calling in MiXCR, and kept productive beta chains. All rows with the same CDR3 protein become a single entry with the most common DNA and genes. The V and J calls shown here were made by TCRdb, not taken from the authors' results. The sample profile shows roughly 510,000 distinct CDR3 sequences; roughly 16% of them were found once. The top ten clones comprise about 12% of the sample.

Read against the paper, the sample's time point label means: newly diagnosed GD, antithyroid drugs for less than 3 months. RNA was extracted from PBMCs in TRIzol for both TCR sequencing and RNA sequencing. The diagnosis of Graves' disease followed American Thyroid Association guidelines. The patients came from an endocrinology department in Xi'an, China. From each patient, about 9 milliliters of peripheral blood was collected into an EDTA anticoagulant tube. Ficoll Paque Plus density gradient separation was used to isolate PBMCs, and no further T cell sorting was performed. An Agilent 2100 Bioanalyzer and agarose gel were used to check RNA quality, while a NanoDrop 2000 measured RNA concentration. In addition, the sample was reused for a study of T cells in Graves' hyperthyroidism and ophthalmopathy. As noted in the second study: Stable Graves' hyperthyroidism was defined as the absence of progression to ophthalmopathy over 18 months of follow-up. Hyperthyroidism patients were newly diagnosed, with disease duration under 2 months, and aged 18 to 65 years. Patients with uncontrolled infections, other autoimmune diseases, pregnancy or lactation were excluded. Diagnoses were established on the basis of clinical symptoms, serum thyroxine and TRAb, thyroid ultrasound, and orbital computed tomography. The TCR CDR3 was subjected to a first round of RT-PCR using the HTBI primer set and the Qiagen OneStep RT-PCR kit. Most expanded thyroid clonotypes (frequency above 0.001) were also detected in blood, a finding suggesting that blood repertoires may reflect thyroid immune responses. Ophthalmopathy was separated from stable hyperthyroidism by a 13 V-J signature model, with 87.88% sensitivity and roughly 84% specificity obtained in cross-validation and 80%/75% obtained in testing. In validation, the model predicted progression to ophthalmopathy a median of about 6 months before onset, with roughly 68% sensitivity and almost 75% specificity. A discovery cohort of about 100 patients, approximately 45 with Graves' ophthalmopathy and fewer than 65 with stable Graves' hyperthyroidism, was used to find distinguishing TCR V-J signatures. An independent validation cohort of 18 to 20 hyperthyroidism patients and some 15 patients who later progressed to ophthalmopathy tested prospective prediction of ophthalmopathy. For training and testing, the 100 or so patients in the discovery cohort were randomly divided in a 7:3 ratio. Thyroid tissue and blood T-cell repertoires from about six Graves' hyperthyroidism patients were also compared in the study. Once sampling was done, hyperthyroidism patients were given methimazole at a starting dose of 30 mg daily, whereas ophthalmopathy patients were given high-dose intravenous methylprednisolone. Libraries were constructed in a second round of multiplex PCR, after which size selection and purification were carried out. Paired-end sequencing of the libraries was performed with 100 bp reads on an Illumina HiSeq2000. Raw data were processed with SOAPnuke, discarding reads with adapters, uncalled bases, mean Phred below 15, or no exact constant-primer or identifier match. COPE v1.2.5 was used to merge high-quality paired reads, and clonotypes were defined as unique nucleotide sequences. MiTCR v1.1 was used to align clonotypes to the IMGT TRBV, TRBD and TRBJ reference segments. Analysis was restricted to V-J combinations with a frequency above 0.0001, which covered 98% to 99.2% of repertoires. The TCS score was defined as F50 (clonal expansion) divided by E x V (chaos), with BLOSUM62-based TCRdist calculated between CDR3 peptides within each V-J. Welch's t-statistics and random forest reduced some 510 V-J features to 13, which were used in a naive Bayes classifier (R e1071). Sample size was not statistically predetermined, and blinding of investigators to group allocation was not performed. The paper describes TCR Vbeta CDR3 sequencing of 140 or so peripheral blood samples, made up of approximately 40 ophthalmopathy patients, some 80 hyperthyroidism patients and about 17 progressor patients.

This receptor was obtained from a man aged 18 to 30 with Graves disease. Donor details come from another sample of the same person, matched by shared clones. The specimen comprised peripheral blood mononuclear cells (PBMCs), sampled at new diagnosis, from a patient treated with antithyroid drugs. The rearrangement combines TRBV18 with TRBJ1-1, and perhaps TRBD1 as D gene, on 6 matching bases. The DNA sequence follows: TGTGCCAGCTCACCACAACCAGGGGACGGCACTGAAGCTTTCTTT. It translates as CASSPQPGDGTEAFF.